This T cell receptor (beta chain) was captured in a study of blood T cell repertoires in COVID-19. At the level of the study: Collection of acute and convalescent COVID-19 samples took place in the United States, Italy and Spain.

CDR3 length: 16 amino acids. J lost 4 bases, V lost 4 bases, and 10 bases had no gene match. Germline values: CDR1 LNHNV, CDR2 YYDKDF (reference sequence). Original processing methods: The authors estimated nucleated cell counts from reference gene primer amplification. The assay was immunoSEQ multiplex PCR, and TCRdb's table has in-frame clones only and misses some. V and J calls and clone size are given by that table; D and trimming were obtained from the DNA. The repertoire holds 280,000 or so clones, with approximately 83% as singletons. Donors were grouped by their self-reported clinical history.

The sample was PBMCs or T cells enriched from blood (not recorded which). The sequence was collected from a young man who had recovered from COVID-19. The gene calls are TRBV15 and TRBJ2-5; 9 bases line up with TRBD1. The CDR3: CATSKKSGTGIETQYF. CDR3 in DNA: TGTGCCACCAGCAAAAAATCCGGGACAGGGATAGAGACCCAGTACTTC.